This record covers a single TCR beta chain. This CDR3 has 16 residues. The germline gives CDR1 MNHEY, CDR2 SMNVEV (reference sequence). Reprocessing the 5' RACE reads, TCRdb reports a single entry for every CDR3 protein and omits DNA. Recorded for this sample: under 150,000 distinct CDR3 sequences. This specimen belongs to a study of monozygotic twins with inflammatory bowel disease. The clonotype was recovered from a human donor with ulcerative colitis or Crohn's disease, or a healthy co-twin of an affected twin (not recorded which). The V call is TRBV27, the J call TRBJ2-7; without DNA, the TCRdb call of TRBD1 cannot be checked. Sequencing input: blood. The CDR3 sequence: CASSLISMGHLYEQYF.